Below, 17 T cell receptor beta chains from the same sample are listed, as sequenced in a study of T cells and Merkel cell carcinoma outcomes. Generated by immunoSEQ multiplex PCR, the TCRdb table keeps only in-frame clones and is missing some. The table lists approximately 15,000 clones, 80% to 90% of them singletons. Sequenced material: tumor tissue from Merkel cell carcinoma. These receptors came from a human donor with Merkel cell carcinoma.

This chain links TRBV7-3 with TRBJ2-3; tentative D call: TRBD1 (6 bases). From germline, CDR1 is SGHTA and CDR2 FQGTGA. V lost 5 bases and J 2 bases, leaving 11 bases between the germline ends. The CDR3 runs to 14 residues. In DNA form, the CDR3 reads TGTGCCAGCAGCAGACAGGAGCTCACAGATACGCAGTATTTT. It specifies CASSRQELTDTQYF.

V is TRBV11-2 and J is TRBJ1-3; unclear D gene. Germline CDR1 SGHAT, CDR2 FQNNGV. The length of the CDR3 is 14 residues. V lost 4 bases and J 7 bases, leaving 14 bases between the germline ends. The CDR3 loop reads CASSSRTFINTIYF. For the CDR3, the DNA is TGTGCCAGCAGCTCCCGAACTTTTATTAACACCATATATTTT.

V and J are TRBV11-2 and TRBJ2-3; D remains unclear. The CDR3 has 12 amino acids. V was trimmed by 3 bases and J by 3 bases, leaving 4 bases between them. Germline-derived CDR1 and CDR2 are SGHAT and FQNNGV. The DNA for the CDR3 is TGTGCCAGCAGCTTTTGGACAGATACGCAGTATTTT. It encodes CASSFWTDTQYF. Based on the CDR3 plus reference TRBV11-2 and TRBJ2-3, the full variable domain is EAGVAQSPRYKIIEKRQSVAFWCNPISGHATLYWYQQILGQGPKLLIQFQNNGVVDDSQLPKDRFSAERLKGVDSTLKIQPAKLEDSAVYLCASSFWTDTQYFGPGTRLTVL.

The V and J genes are TRBV5-1 and TRBJ1-4; D not resolved. Trimming left V 2 bases short and J 7 bases short, with 9 bases between. Germline V CDR1 and CDR2: SGHRS, YFSETQ. The length of the CDR3 is 13 residues. For the CDR3, the DNA is TGCGCCAGCAGCTTAGATGTTGGTGAAAAACTGTTTTTT. It yields the protein CASSLDVGEKLFF.

This chain connects TRBV2 to TRBJ2-5; TRBD1 might be the D (5 bases). CDR3 size: 16 residues. V was pared by 6 bases and J by 5 bases, with 22 bases between. CDR1 is SNHLY and CDR2 is FYNNEI in the germline V gene. The CDR3 region is CASRQVDSFLGETQYF. CDR3 nucleotide sequence: TGTGCCAGCAGGCAGGTCGACAGTTTCCTGGGGGAGACCCAGTACTTC.

The chain links TRBV11-2 to TRBJ2-1; D is perhaps TRBD1 (9 bases). This CDR3 is built from 18 residues. Between the trimmed V and J ends, which lost 1 base and 12 bases, there was a span of 28 bases. Germline loops: CDR1 SGHAT, CDR2 FQNNGV. CDR3 protein: CASSLAGQGSGAGAWQFF. The CDR3 DNA follows: TGTGCCAGCAGCTTAGCGGGACAGGGTTCAGGAGCGGGAGCGTGGCAGTTCTTC.

The J gene is TRBJ2-1, the V gene TRBV6-1; D ambiguous. Trimming took 9 bases from V and 5 from J, leaving 11 bases between them. CDR1 is MNHNS and CDR2 is SASEGT in the germline V gene. The CDR3 contains 12 residues. CDR3 DNA sequence: TGTGCCAGGCTAGAAAAAGACAATGAGCAGTTCTTC. This translates into CARLEKDNEQFF.

The chain couples TRBV7-2 to TRBJ1-1, with 7 bases lining up with TRBD1. The junction had 1 base not matched to a gene; V was cut back by 3 bases and J by 0 bases. Germline V lookup: CDR1 SGHTA, CDR2 FQGNSA. CDR3 length: 14 residues. The DNA of the CDR3 is TGTGCCAGCAGCTTGGGACAGATGAACACTGAAGCTTTCTTT. This codes for CASSLGQMNTEAFF.

The chain links TRBV5-8 to TRBJ2-7; no clear D gene. This CDR3 region has 14 residues. V was shortened by 5 bases and J by 0 bases, with 12 bases between the two germline ends. Germline V gene lookup returns CDR1 SGHTS and CDR2 YDEGEE. Here the CDR3 reads CASSLDPSSYEQYF. CDR3 sequence (DNA): TGTGCCAGCAGTTTAGACCCGAGCTCCTACGAGCAGTACTTC.

Concerning this clone itself: Other DNA variants within this sample encode the same CDR3. V gene TRBV19 combines with J gene TRBJ2-2, with D perhaps TRBD2 (5 bases). This CDR3 is built from 14 residues. V was pared by 4 bases and J by 4 bases, with 10 bases between. From germline, CDR1 is LNHDA and CDR2 SQIVND (reference sequence). CDR3 amino acids: CASSNRGRTGELFF. Written as DNA, the CDR3 is TGTGCCAGTAGTAACAGAGGGCGCACCGGGGAGCTGTTTTTT.

For this clone: Other nucleotide sequences from this sample produce the same CDR3. The rearrangement links TRBV11-2 to TRBJ1-1; D is unclear. V lost 2 bases, J lost 2 bases, and 9 bases lay in between. CDR3 length: 14 amino acids. CDR1 and CDR2 (germline): SGHAT, FQNNGV. In DNA, the CDR3 is TGTGCCAGCAGCTTAAGTAGGGCCAACACTGAAGCTTTCTTT. This encodes CASSLSRANTEAFF.

The gene calls are TRBV5-6 and TRBJ2-7, with 10 bases identical to TRBD1. V trimming: 4 bases; J trimming: 3 bases; junction bases outside the gene matches: 4. Germline V gene lookup returns CDR1 SGHDT and CDR2 YYEEEE. The CDR3 is 14 residues long. CDR3: CASSPGTGDYEQYF. The CDR3 DNA sequence: TGTGCCAGCAGCCCGGGGACAGGGGACTACGAGCAGTACTTC.

This clone was seen just once. The genes are TRBV9 and TRBJ1-2; D gene uncertain. Germline V gene sequence: CDR1 SGDLS, CDR2 YYNGEE. The CDR3 extends over 15 amino acids. Trimming left V 3 bases short and J 5 bases short, with 17 bases between. The CDR3 DNA reads TGTGCCAGCAGCGCAATGTTAAACACGGGGTATGGCTACACCTTC. Amino acid sequence: CASSAMLNTGYGYTF.

Comments on this clone: Other nucleotide sequences in the sample specify the same CDR3. This sequence joins TRBV18 and TRBJ2-2, with D possibly being TRBD1 (6 bases). The CDR3 consists of 17 residues. Germline V gene data show CDR1 as KGHSH and CDR2 as LQKENI. V lost 0 bases, J lost 5 bases, and 16 bases lay in between. CDR3 amino acids: CASSPPSGLGGTGELFF. DNA for the CDR3: TGTGCCAGCTCACCACCTTCGGGATTAGGGGGAACCGGGGAGCTGTTTTTT.

The V gene is TRBV11-2, the J gene TRBJ1-2; TRBD1 agrees at 9 bases. Unmatched junction bases numbered 4, after V lost 3 bases and J lost 8 bases. In germline, CDR1 is SGHAT, CDR2 FQNNGV. The CDR3 has 13 amino acids. The CDR3 region is CASSLGQGRGYTF. The CDR3 DNA is TGTGCCAGCAGCTTGGGACAGGGACGCGGCTACACCTTC.

The chain recombines TRBV4-1 with TRBJ2-5, with D perhaps TRBD2 (6 bases). The CDR3 contains 18 residues. The V gene lost 0 bases and the J gene lost 5 bases, with 22 bases spanning the gap. The V gene's germline CDR1 is MGHRA and CDR2 YSYEKL. CDR3 in amino acids: CASSQDRLGGGGRETQYF. Written as DNA, the CDR3 is TGCGCCAGCAGCCAAGATCGACTAGGAGGAGGTGGTCGGGAGACCCAGTACTTC.

The CDR3 DNA is TGCGCCAGCAGCTTGCACAGCCTGGAGACTGAAGCTTTCTTT. Translating gives CASSLHSLETEAFF. This rearrangement joins TRBV5-1 to TRBJ1-1, with D unclear. The CDR3 extends over 14 amino acids. Germline-derived CDR1 and CDR2 are SGHRS and YFSETQ. The V end lost 1 base, the J end lost 5 bases, and 12 bases lay between the germline ends.